A single sample gave rise to the 25 T cell receptor beta chains below, sequenced in a study of cytomegalovirus exposure and HLA in healthy donors. Primers included in the PCR were 60 Vbeta and 13 Jbeta primers. Clones were sequenced by immunoSEQ multiplex PCR, and TCRdb holds only the in-frame ones, with some missing. Recorded for this sample: about 150,000 clones. The specimen was PBMCs. Receptors originate from a woman aged 50 to 65 in good health and CMV-seronegative.

The chain links TRBV28 to TRBJ1-1; the match to TRBD1 covers 10 bases. The CDR3 has 16 residues. The V gene's germline CDR1 is MDHEN and CDR2 SYDVKM. The ends lost 3 bases at V and 10 bases at J; junction bases unmatched: 14. The CDR3 DNA follows: TGTGCCAGCAGTTTCTGGGACAGGGGACCCACGGAGCGAGCTTTCTTT. Translating gives CASSFWDRGPTERAFF. Full variable domain (rest looked up from reference TRBV28 and TRBJ1-1): DVKVTQSSRYLVKRTGEKVFLECVQDMDHENMFWYRQDPGLGLRLIYFSYDVKMKEKGDIPEGYSVSREKKERFSLILESASTNQTSMYLCASSFWDRGPTERAFFGQGTRLTVV.

The chain employs TRBV7-9 and TRBJ1-2; 11 positions match TRBD1. The V segment lost 5 bases and the J segment 5 bases; nucleotides outside the gene matches: 10. Germline values: CDR1 SEHNR, CDR2 FQNEAQ (reference sequence). CDR3 length: 16 residues. CDR3 bases: TGTGCCAGCAGCCCCGGGACAGGGGGGGTTTTATATGGCTACACCTTC. It is translated as CASSPGTGGVLYGYTF.

The chain recombines TRBV28 with TRBJ2-1; 11 bases agree with TRBD2. The length of the CDR3 is 16 residues. Per germline, CDR1 MDHEN and CDR2 SYDVKM. J was trimmed by 4 bases and V by 5 bases; bases with no gene match: 7. The CDR3 here is CASSKSTSGGYNEQFF. The CDR3 bases are TGTGCCAGCAGTAAGTCTACTAGCGGGGGTTACAATGAGCAGTTCTTC.

The V call is TRBV7-2, the J call TRBJ2-7; unclear D gene. Germline-derived CDR1 and CDR2 are SGHTA and FQGNSA. The CDR3 runs to 13 residues. The ends were cut back, 5 bases at V and 6 bases at J, with 14 bases in the middle. The CDR3 protein is CASSPQATTEQYF. CDR3 nucleotides: TGTGCCAGCAGCCCCCAAGCCACTACCGAGCAGTACTTC. The entire variable domain, with the rest obtained from reference TRBV7-2 and TRBJ2-7, is as follows: GAGVSQSPSNKVTEKGKDVELRCDPISGHTALYWYRQSLGQGLEFLIYFQGNSAPDKSGLPSDRFSAERTGGSVSTLTIQRTQQEDSAVYLCASSPQATTEQYFGPGTRLTVT.

V is TRBV5-6 and J is TRBJ1-3, with D unresolved. CDR3 length: 12 amino acids. From germline, CDR1 is SGHDT and CDR2 YYEEEE. Trimming pared 5 bases from V and 4 bases from J, leaving 7 bases between. CDR3 region: CASSREGNTIYF. The CDR3 DNA sequence: TGTGCCAGCAGTAGGGAGGGAAACACCATATATTTT.

The CDR3 here is CASSLGPTGSSGNTIYF. The CDR3 DNA is TGCGCCAGCAGCTTGGGCCCCACGGGGAGCTCTGGAAACACCATATATTTT. V usage is TRBV5-1 and J usage is TRBJ1-3, with D unclear. The CDR3 contains 17 residues. Trimming cost V 0 bases and J 0 bases, with 13 bases left between them. The V gene's germline CDR1 is SGHRS and CDR2 YFSETQ.

The CDR3 here is CSVGGVVVGDTQYF. In DNA, the CDR3 is TGCAGCGTTGGGGGGGTAGTAGTGGGAGATACGCAGTATTTT. This chain joins TRBV29-1 and TRBJ2-3, with D possibly TRBD2 on 6 matching bases. CDR3 size: 14 residues. Germline CDR1 and CDR2: SQVTM and ANQGSEA. V shed 4 bases and J shed 5 bases, with 16 bases lying between them.

V and J are TRBV15 and TRBJ2-7; the D gene is possibly TRBD1 (5 bases). V was cut by 5 bases and J by 3 bases, with 11 bases left in between. The germline V gene encodes CDR1 LNHNV and CDR2 YYDKDF (reference sequence). This CDR3 has 13 amino acids. The CDR3 is CATSLGVDYEQYF. In nucleotides, the CDR3 is TGTGCCACCAGCCTAGGGGTTGACTACGAGCAGTACTTC.

Of note for this clone: The sample has other DNA sequences that encode this CDR3 too. As DNA, the CDR3 is TGTGCCAGCAGCTTATACGTCAGTCAAGCTTTCTTT. It is translated as CASSLYVSQAFF. The J gene is TRBJ1-1, the V gene TRBV7-9; no clear D. The CDR3 sequence is 12 residues long. V dropped 2 bases and J dropped 9 bases, with 10 bases sitting between them. Germline V CDR1 and CDR2: SEHNR, FQNEAQ (reference sequence).

The genes are TRBV6-5 and TRBJ1-1; a possible D gene is TRBD1 (6 bases). Trimming pared 0 bases from V and 0 bases from J, leaving 11 bases between. CDR3 length: 16 amino acids. Germline-derived CDR1 and CDR2 are MNHEY and SVGAGI. The CDR3 sequence is CASSYSAGALNTEAFF. DNA of the CDR3: TGTGCCAGCAGTTACTCGGCAGGGGCCTTGAACACTGAAGCTTTCTTT.

The V gene is TRBV4-3, the J gene TRBJ2-2, with 7 bases aligning to TRBD2. V was pared by 0 bases and J by 7 bases, with 11 bases of the junction left unmatched. The CDR3 covers 17 residues. From germline, CDR1 is LGHNA and CDR2 YSLEER. The CDR3 sequence: CASSQEARDYGGGELFF. In DNA form, the CDR3 reads TGCGCCAGCAGCCAAGAAGCGAGGGACTATGGTGGCGGGGAGCTGTTTTTT.

This chain's CDR3 is CASSESQVYNEQFF. The CDR3 bases are TGTGCCAGCAGTGAGTCGCAGGTTTACAATGAGCAGTTCTTC. V and J are TRBV6-1 and TRBJ2-1, with D hard to call. This CDR3 spans 14 amino acids. The ends were cut back, 3 bases at V and 4 bases at J, with 10 bases in the middle. CDR1 is MNHNS and CDR2 is SASEGT in the germline V gene.

The chain carries TRBV29-1 and TRBJ1-2, with 8 bases fitting TRBD1. Germline assignment: CDR1 SQVTM and CDR2 ANQGSEA. This CDR3 spans 16 amino acids. V dropped 3 bases and J dropped 4; count of bases not matched to a gene: 13. CDR3 DNA sequence: TGCAGCGTTGAGGGGTGGCAGGGGGCCTGGGTCTATGGCTACACCTTC. Its protein product is CSVEGWQGAWVYGYTF.

The V call is TRBV11-2, the J call TRBJ1-3, with a weak D call TRBD1 (6 bases). V lost 3 bases, J lost 2 bases, and 17 bases lay in between. The CDR3 sequence is 17 residues long. CDR1 and CDR2 (germline): SGHAT, FQNNGV. As DNA, the CDR3 is TGTGCCAGCAGCTTCGAAATCGGACAGTACGCTGGAAACACCATATATTTT. It is translated as CASSFEIGQYAGNTIYF. The variable domain in full, with the rest retrieved from reference TRBV11-2 and TRBJ1-3, is EAGVAQSPRYKIIEKRQSVAFWCNPISGHATLYWYQQILGQGPKLLIQFQNNGVVDDSQLPKDRFSAERLKGVDSTLKIQPAKLEDSAVYLCASSFEIGQYAGNTIYFGEGSWLTVV.

V gene TRBV5-1 combines with J gene TRBJ2-1; tentatively, D is TRBD2 (5 bases). The length of the CDR3 is 14 residues. V dropped 0 bases and J dropped 8 bases, with 12 bases sitting between them. CDR1 and CDR2 from the germline V gene are SGHRS and YFSETQ. DNA of the CDR3: TGCGCCAGCAGCTTGGAGAGTTTTAGCGATGAGCAGTTCTTC. Translation: CASSLESFSDEQFF.

As concerns this clone: An end of the junction does not agree with germline; a read error may underlie this. The chain couples TRBV5-4 to TRBJ1-2; D perhaps matches TRBD1 (6 bases). There are 14 residues in the CDR3. From germline, CDR1 is SGHNT and CDR2 YYREEE (reference sequence). CDR3 sequence reads: CASTLADRPSGYTF. CDR3 DNA: TGTGCCAGCACCTTGGCTGACAGGCCCAGTGGCTACACCTTC.

J is TRBJ2-3 and V is TRBV5-5; 11 nucleotides agree with TRBD2. The CDR3 covers 18 residues. The V segment lost 4 bases and the J segment 4 bases; nucleotides outside the gene matches: 14. Germline V lookup: CDR1 SGHKS, CDR2 YYEKEE (reference sequence). CDR3 sequence reads: CASSLRGASGRFADTQYF. The CDR3 DNA sequence: TGTGCCAGCAGCCTCCGGGGGGCTAGCGGGAGGTTCGCAGATACGCAGTATTTT.

This chain joins TRBV7-2 and TRBJ1-5; TRBD1 is a possible D gene (5 bases). The CDR3 totals 15 residues. Germline CDR1 reads SGHTA; CDR2 reads FQGNSA. The V and J ends lost 1 base and 4 bases respectively, with 11 bases between them. CDR3 nucleotide sequence: TGTGCCAGCAGCTTAGTTCGGGGGAATAATCAGCCCCAGCATTTT. This gives the protein CASSLVRGNNQPQHF.

This chain uses TRBV19 with TRBJ1-2, with TRBD1 matching 7 bases. V was pared by 3 bases and J by 7 bases, with 11 bases of the junction left unmatched. CDR1 LNHDA and CDR2 SQIVND come from the germline V gene (reference sequence). The CDR3 is 15 residues long. In DNA, the CDR3 is TGTGCCAGTAGTATTACATGGCAGGGGGTGGGTGGCTACACCTTC. Protein sequence: CASSITWQGVGGYTF.

This chain links TRBV19 with TRBJ2-7; maybe TRBD1 (6 bases). This CDR3 has 14 amino acids. Germline V lookup: CDR1 LNHDA, CDR2 SQIVND (reference sequence). V was pared by 8 bases and J by 1 base, with 15 bases between. The DNA for the CDR3 is TGTGCCAGTTCCTCTGGACAGAATTCCTACGAGCAGTACTTC. Protein product: CASSSGQNSYEQYF. Full variable domain (rest looked up from reference TRBV19 and TRBJ2-7): DGGITQSPKYLFRKEGQNVTLSCEQNLNHDAMYWYRQDPGQGLRLIYYSQIVNDFQKGDIAEGYSVSREKKESFPLTVTSAQKNPTAFYLCASSSGQNSYEQYFGPGTRLTVT.

The CDR3 here is CASTPTGGAGANVLTF. CDR3 in DNA: TGTGCCAGCACGCCCACAGGGGGCGCCGGGGCCAACGTCCTGACTTTC. The J gene is TRBJ2-6, the V gene TRBV4-2; 9 nucleotides agree with TRBD1. CDR3 length: 16 amino acids. With 7 bases clipped from V and 4 bases from J, the junction kept 8 bases outside the gene matches. Germline V lookup: CDR1 LGHNA, CDR2 YNFKEQ.

The J gene is TRBJ2-5, the V gene TRBV20-1, with D unresolved. With 5 bases removed from V and 0 bases from J, the gap between germline ends came to 4 bases. Germline loops: CDR1 DFQATT, CDR2 SNEGSKA (reference sequence). The CDR3 extends over 11 amino acids. Here the CDR3 reads CSAQYQETQYF. For the CDR3, the DNA is TGCAGTGCTCAGTACCAAGAGACCCAGTACTTC.

The chain couples TRBV4-2 to TRBJ1-3, with a tentative D call TRBD1 (5 bases). Germline assignment: CDR1 LGHNA and CDR2 YNFKEQ. CDR3 length: 14 residues. V lost 8 bases and J 4 bases, leaving 15 bases between the germline ends. CDR3 DNA sequence: TGTGCCAGCGGGACTTCTGGGTTGGGAAACACCATATATTTT. This codes for CASGTSGLGNTIYF.

The chain is built from TRBV5-1 and TRBJ2-5; D may be TRBD1 (6 bases). CDR3 length equals 14 residues. Germline V gene sequence: CDR1 SGHRS, CDR2 YFSETQ. V lost 4 bases to trimming and J lost 5 bases, with 15 bases between them. The CDR3 DNA reads TGCGCCAGCAGCCTAGCAGGGGTAGTGGAGACCCAGTACTTC. Protein product: CASSLAGVVETQYF.

The rearrangement uses TRBV5-1 and TRBJ2-5, with TRBD1 matching 8 bases. J was trimmed by 4 bases and V by 4 bases; bases with no gene match: 6. CDR3 length: 14 residues. Germline values: CDR1 SGHRS, CDR2 YFSETQ. CDR3 loop: CASSPGQEGETQYF. The CDR3 DNA sequence: TGCGCCAGCAGCCCGGGACAGGAGGGAGAGACCCAGTACTTC.